This is a list of T cell receptor beta chains from one sample in a study of PD-1 blockade in mismatch repair-deficient tumors. Some clones are missing from TCRdb's copy, which holds only in-frame ones; the method was immunoSEQ multiplex PCR. This sample yields 38,000 or so clones, of which 85% are seen a single time; 3% to 4.5% belongs to the top ten. The sample in question was peripheral blood, obtained less than 95 weeks after starting pembrolizumab. The receptors originated from an adult with mismatch repair-deficient cancer. CDR3s include the opening cysteine and the closing phenylalanine or tryptophan. D genes are given only for firm matches. Size is omitted from some rows. Given values are once, few, many or a class for expanded clones.

v_call: TRBV5-1
d_call: TRBD2
j_call: TRBJ2-7
clone_size: NA
cdr3_nt: TGCGCCAGCAGCTTGGATCGCGGGAGTGACGAGCAGTACTTC
cdr3_aa: CASSLDRGSDEQYF

v_call: TRBV28
d_call: NA
j_call: TRBJ1-2
clone_size: NA
cdr3_nt: TGTGCCAGCAGTTGGGGACGCGCCGTGAATAACTATGGCTACACCTTC
cdr3_aa: CASSWGRAVNNYGYTF

v_call: TRBV15
d_call: TRBD1
j_call: TRBJ1-1
clone_size: NA
cdr3_nt: TGTGCCACCAGCACTCCGGGACAGCTGACGGGAGCTTTCTTT
cdr3_aa: CATSTPGQLTGAFF

v_call: TRBV7-9
d_call: TRBD2
j_call: TRBJ2-7
clone_size: NA
cdr3_nt: TGTGCCAGCAACCAAGCGGGAGTATTGTACGAGCAGTACTTC
cdr3_aa: CASNQAGVLYEQYF

v_call: TRBV19
d_call: NA
j_call: TRBJ2-1
clone_size: NA
cdr3_nt: TGTGCCAGTAGATCGCGCCATGAGCAGTTCTTC
cdr3_aa: CASRSRHEQFF

v_call: TRBV7-2
d_call: NA
j_call: TRBJ2-7
clone_size: NA
cdr3_nt: TGTGCCAGCAGCTTCGGCGGGGAGCAGTACTTC
cdr3_aa: CASSFGGEQYF

v_call: TRBV12-5
d_call: TRBD2
j_call: TRBJ2-7
clone_size: once
cdr3_nt: TGTGCTAGTGGTTTGCTTGGGAGCGGGGGATCTTACGAGCAGTACTTC
cdr3_aa: CASGLLGSGGSYEQYF

v_call: TRBV7-9
d_call: TRBD1
j_call: TRBJ2-5
clone_size: NA
cdr3_nt: TGTGCCAGCAGCCCCCGGGGGACAGGGTTTCAAGAGACCCAGTACTTC
cdr3_aa: CASSPRGTGFQETQYF

v_call: TRBV2
d_call: NA
j_call: TRBJ2-7
clone_size: NA
cdr3_nt: TGTGCCAGCAAAGACTCTTACGAGCAGTACTTC
cdr3_aa: CASKDSYEQYF

v_call: TRBV19
d_call: TRBD1
j_call: TRBJ1-5
clone_size: NA
cdr3_nt: TGTGCCAGTAGTATAGGGACAGGGGGGCGAAGCAATCAGCCCCAGCATTTT
cdr3_aa: CASSIGTGGRSNQPQHF

v_call: TRBV25-1
d_call: TRBD1
j_call: TRBJ2-1
clone_size: NA
cdr3_nt: TGTGCCAGCAGTGTTGACAGGGGGGGATACAATGAGCAGTTCTTC
cdr3_aa: CASSVDRGGYNEQFF

v_call: TRBV7-6
d_call: NA
j_call: TRBJ2-5
clone_size: NA
cdr3_nt: TGTGCCAGCAGCTTAGGGGCCCGGGTGTACCAAGAGACCCAGTACTTC
cdr3_aa: CASSLGARVYQETQYF

v_call: TRBV7-9
d_call: NA
j_call: TRBJ2-7
clone_size: NA
cdr3_nt: TGTGCCAGCAGCTTAGGTCTCAGGGCCCCGGTCAAGGATCTTCTGAAGCAGTACTTC
cdr3_aa: CASSLGLRAPVKDLLKQYF

v_call: TRBV7-2
d_call: NA
j_call: TRBJ2-3
clone_size: NA
cdr3_nt: TGTGCCAGCAGCTTAGAATTTACCCCCGCGAGGACAGATACGCAGTATTTT
cdr3_aa: CASSLEFTPARTDTQYF

v_call: TRBV21-1
d_call: NA
j_call: TRBJ2-2
clone_size: once
cdr3_nt: TGTGCCAGCACCCCACCGGGAGGGCCTGTTAGATTGGTGGCCGGGGAGCTGTTTTTT
cdr3_aa: CASTPPGGPVRLVAGELFF

v_call: TRBV7-6
d_call: TRBD1
j_call: TRBJ1-2
clone_size: NA
cdr3_nt: TGTGCCAGCAGCTCGGGACAGCACCTTGGCTACACCTTC
cdr3_aa: CASSSGQHLGYTF